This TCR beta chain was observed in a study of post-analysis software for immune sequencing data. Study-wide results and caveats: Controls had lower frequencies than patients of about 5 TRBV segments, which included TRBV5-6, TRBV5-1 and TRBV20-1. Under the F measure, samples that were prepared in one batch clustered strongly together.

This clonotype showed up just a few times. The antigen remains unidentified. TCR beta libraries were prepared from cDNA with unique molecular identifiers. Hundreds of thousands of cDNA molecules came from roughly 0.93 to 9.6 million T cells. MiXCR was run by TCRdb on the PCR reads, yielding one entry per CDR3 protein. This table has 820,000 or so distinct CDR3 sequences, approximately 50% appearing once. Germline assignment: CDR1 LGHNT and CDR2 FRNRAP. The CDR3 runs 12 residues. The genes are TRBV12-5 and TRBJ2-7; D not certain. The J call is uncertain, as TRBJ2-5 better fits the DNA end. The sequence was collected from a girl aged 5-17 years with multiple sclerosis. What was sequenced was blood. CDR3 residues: CASAGVGETQYF. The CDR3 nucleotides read TGTGCTAGTGCTGGGGTAGGGGAGACCCAGTACTTC.